The 12 T cell receptor beta chains reported below all come from one sample, sequenced in a study of blood T cell repertoires in COVID-19. The data were produced by immunoSEQ multiplex PCR, yet TCRdb's version contains in-frame clones alone and is incomplete. The table lists about 230,000 clones, roughly 80% of them singletons. Sequenced input: peripheral blood. These receptors were obtained from a woman aged 80 or older with acute or convalescent COVID-19.

The CDR3: CASSAGTGSYEQYF. In DNA, the CDR3 is TGTGCCAGCAGTGCAGGGACAGGCTCCTACGAGCAGTACTTC. The V call is TRBV2, the J call TRBJ2-7; 8 bases match TRBD1. Germline V lookup: CDR1 SNHLY, CDR2 FYNNEI. The junction had 2 bases not matched to a gene; V was cut back by 4 bases and J by 0 bases. This CDR3 region has 14 residues.

This chain joins TRBV28 and TRBJ1-1; 10 bases fit TRBD1. This CDR3 region has 14 residues. Trimming cost V 2 bases and J 6 bases; bases outside gene matches: 3. Germline values: CDR1 MDHEN, CDR2 SYDVKM. CDR3 residues: CASSLGTGVAEAFF. The DNA for the CDR3 is TGTGCCAGCAGTTTAGGGACAGGGGTAGCTGAAGCTTTCTTT.

J is TRBJ2-7 and V is TRBV6-5; 10 bases are a match to TRBD2. The germline V gene encodes CDR1 MNHEY and CDR2 SVGAGI. V lost 6 bases to trimming and J lost 7 bases; unmatched junction nucleotides: 6. This CDR3 comprises 13 residues. Written as DNA, the CDR3 is TGTGCCAGCAGCCTAGCGGGAGTGGGTGAGCAGTACTTC. Its protein product is CASSLAGVGEQYF.

This clone came up once. The V call is TRBV14, the J call TRBJ1-1; 8 bases match TRBD1. Trimming removed 4 bases from V and 4 bases from J; junction bases left unmatched: 5. The CDR3 is 14 residues long. Per the germline V gene, CDR1 is SGHDN and CDR2 is FVKESK. The CDR3 coding sequence is TGTGCCAGCAGCCGACAGGGGAGAAGCACTGAAGCTTTCTTT. It encodes CASSRQGRSTEAFF.

This clone occurred once. J is TRBJ1-5 and V is TRBV7-9; 8 bases agree with TRBD1. This CDR3 comprises 15 residues. Per the germline V gene, CDR1 is SEHNR and CDR2 is FQNEAQ (reference sequence). The V and J ends lost 5 bases and 0 bases, in that order; junction bases with no gene match: 3. The CDR3 nucleotides read TGTGCCAGCAGCGCACAGGGGGATAGCAATCAGCCCCAGCATTTT. Its protein product is CASSAQGDSNQPQHF. Together with reference TRBV7-9 and TRBJ1-5, the CDR3 gives the full variable domain: DTGVSQNPRHKITKRGQNVTFRCDPISEHNRLYWYRQTLGQGPEFLTYFQNEAQLEKSRLLSDRFSAERPKGSFSTLEIQRTEQGDSAMYLCASSAQGDSNQPQHFGDGTRLSIL.

The rearrangement uses TRBV5-1 and TRBJ1-6; TRBD1 agrees at 12 bases. CDR1 SGHRS and CDR2 YFSETQ come from the germline V gene. The CDR3 sequence is 15 residues long. Trimming removed 4 bases from V and 8 bases from J; junction bases left unmatched: 4. As DNA, the CDR3 is TGCGCCAGCAGCCCGGGACAGGGGGCGTATTCACCCCTCCACTTT. Residues: CASSPGQGAYSPLHF.

V gene TRBV2 combines with J gene TRBJ2-1, with 14 bases fitting TRBD2. The V segment lost 3 bases and the J segment 9 bases; nucleotides outside the gene matches: 7. The germline CDR1 and CDR2 sequences are SNHLY and FYNNEI. The CDR3 totals 16 residues. The CDR3 DNA follows: TGTGCCAGCAGTGATGTCGGGACTAGCGGGGGTGGTGAGCAGTTCTTC. It specifies CASSDVGTSGGGEQFF.

This rearrangement joins TRBV10-1 to TRBJ1-2; TRBD1 matches 8 bases. Germline V gives CDR1 WNHNN, CDR2 SYGVQD (reference sequence). This CDR3 has 17 amino acids. The junction had 12 bases not matched to a gene; V was cut back by 5 bases and J by 1 base. Here the CDR3 reads CASSIDYRDRCNYGYTF. For the CDR3, the DNA is TGCGCCAGCAGTATCGATTACCGGGACAGGTGTAACTATGGCTACACCTTC.

The rearrangement links TRBV3-1 (or the pseudogene TRBV3-2) to TRBJ1-3; no firm D call. Germline values: CDR1 LGHDT, CDR2 YNNKEL (reference sequence). V was trimmed by 3 bases and J by 0 bases, leaving 12 bases between them. The CDR3 extends over 16 amino acids. The CDR3 protein is CASSHPPRDSGNTIYF. DNA of the CDR3: TGTGCCAGCAGCCACCCACCGAGAGACTCTGGAAACACCATATATTTT.

This chain links TRBV5-6 with TRBJ2-5, with 12 bases fitting TRBD1. V lost 1 base and J lost 4; bases outside the gene matches: 5. Per germline, CDR1 SGHDT and CDR2 YYEEEE. This CDR3 is 16 amino acids long. CDR3 amino acids: CASSLRDRGPRETQYF. CDR3 DNA: TGTGCCAGCAGCTTGAGGGACAGGGGGCCGCGAGAGACCCAGTACTTC.

The chain carries TRBV3-1 (or the pseudogene TRBV3-2) and TRBJ1-3; D might be TRBD1 (5 bases). Germline V gene sequence: CDR1 LGHDT, CDR2 YNNKEL (reference sequence). V shed 4 bases and J shed 1 base, with 17 bases lying between them. The CDR3 is made up of 17 amino acids. This CDR3 is CASSPTSTVRSGNTIYF. The DNA for the CDR3 is TGTGCCAGCAGCCCAACATCGACAGTCAGATCTGGAAACACCATATATTTT.

V and J are TRBV5-1 and TRBJ2-1, with D possibly TRBD1 on 6 matching bases. The CDR3 totals 15 residues. The V end lost 0 bases, the J end lost 9 bases, and 16 bases lay between the germline ends. Germline V gives CDR1 SGHRS, CDR2 YFSETQ. The CDR3 is CASSLEGGEGTEQFF. CDR3 nucleotide sequence: TGCGCCAGCAGCTTGGAAGGGGGAGAGGGCACTGAGCAGTTCTTC.